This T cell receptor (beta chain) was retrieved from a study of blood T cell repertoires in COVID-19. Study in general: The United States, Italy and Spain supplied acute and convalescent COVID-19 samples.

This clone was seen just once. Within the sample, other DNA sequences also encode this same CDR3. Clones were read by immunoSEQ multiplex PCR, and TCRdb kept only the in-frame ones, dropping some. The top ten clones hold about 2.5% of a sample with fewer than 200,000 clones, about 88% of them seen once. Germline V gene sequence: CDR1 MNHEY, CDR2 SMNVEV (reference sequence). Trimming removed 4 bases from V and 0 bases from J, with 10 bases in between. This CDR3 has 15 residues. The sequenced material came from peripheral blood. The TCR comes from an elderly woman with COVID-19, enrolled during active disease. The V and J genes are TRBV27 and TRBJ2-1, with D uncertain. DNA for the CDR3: TGTGCCAGCAGTTCTGGCACAAGCTCCTACAATGAGCAGTTCTTC. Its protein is CASSSGTSSYNEQFF.